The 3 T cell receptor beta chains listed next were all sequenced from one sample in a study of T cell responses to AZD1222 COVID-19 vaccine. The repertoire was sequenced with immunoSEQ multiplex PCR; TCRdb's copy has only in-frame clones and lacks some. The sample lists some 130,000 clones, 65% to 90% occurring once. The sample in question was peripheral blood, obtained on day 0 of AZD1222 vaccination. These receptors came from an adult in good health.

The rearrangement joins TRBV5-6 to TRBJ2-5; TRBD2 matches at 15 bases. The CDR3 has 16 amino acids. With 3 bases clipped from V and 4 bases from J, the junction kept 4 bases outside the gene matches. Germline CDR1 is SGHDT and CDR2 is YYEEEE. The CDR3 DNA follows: TGTGCCAGCAGCTCGGGACTAGCGGGGGGATCAGAGACCCAGTACTTC. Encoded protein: CASSSGLAGGSETQYF.

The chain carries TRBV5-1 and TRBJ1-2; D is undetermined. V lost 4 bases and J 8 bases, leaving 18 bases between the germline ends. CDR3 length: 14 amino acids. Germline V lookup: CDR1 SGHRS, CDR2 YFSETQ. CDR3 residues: CASSPARDSSGYTF. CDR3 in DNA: TGCGCCAGCAGCCCTGCTCGGGATTCCTCCGGCTACACCTTC.

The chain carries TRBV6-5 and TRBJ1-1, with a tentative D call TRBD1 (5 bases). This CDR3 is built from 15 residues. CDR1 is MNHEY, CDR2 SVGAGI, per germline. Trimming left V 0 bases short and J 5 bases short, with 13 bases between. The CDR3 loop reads CASSYSRGESTEAFF. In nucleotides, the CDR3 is TGTGCCAGCAGTTACTCTCGGGGGGAGTCTACTGAAGCTTTCTTT.